This T cell receptor beta chain was documented in a study of T cells in Graves' hyperthyroidism and ophthalmopathy (dated by TCRdb to about 2019). About the study as a whole: Peripheral blood samples were taken at initial diagnosis, before any treatment was given. Once sampling was done, hyperthyroidism patients were given methimazole at a starting dose of 30 mg daily, whereas ophthalmopathy patients were given high-dose intravenous methylprednisolone. Prospective prediction of ophthalmopathy was tested in an independent validation cohort of approximately 19 hyperthyroidism patients and roughly 16 patients who later progressed to ophthalmopathy. The roughly 100 discovery patients were randomly divided into training and test sets at a 7:3 ratio. According to the paper, TCR Vbeta CDR3 sequencing was carried out on approximately 140 peripheral blood samples, which came from 40 to 45 ophthalmopathy, about 75 hyperthyroidism and roughly 17 progressor patients. In addition, the study compared T-cell repertoires in thyroid tissue and in blood from roughly six Graves' hyperthyroidism patients. TCR V-J signatures able to tell the groups apart were searched for in a discovery cohort of some 100 patients, of whom fewer than 45 had Graves' ophthalmopathy and more than 55 had stable Graves' hyperthyroidism.

Graves' hyperthyroidism was defined as stable when no progression to ophthalmopathy occurred over 18 months of follow-up. Hyperthyroidism patients were newly diagnosed, with disease duration under 2 months, and aged 18 to 65 years. Patients with uncontrolled infections, other autoimmune diseases, pregnancy or lactation were excluded. Diagnoses were established on the basis of clinical symptoms, serum thyroxine and TRAb, thyroid ultrasound, and orbital computed tomography. PBMCs were separated from 7.5 to 10 ml of fresh peripheral blood using Ficoll-Paque density gradient centrifugation. Total RNA was extracted with Trizol reagent, and quality was checked on an Agilent 2100 Bioanalyzer. Amplification of TCR beta CDR3 regions was carried out from RNA transcripts. For the first round of RT-PCR on the TCR CDR3, the HTBI primer set was used together with the Qiagen OneStep RT-PCR kit. The libraries were constructed in a second round of multiplex PCR and then size-selected and purified. Libraries were sequenced paired-end with 100 bp reads on an Illumina HiSeq2000. Processing in the source paper ran as follows. SOAPnuke was used to process the raw data, removing reads that contained adapters or uncalled bases, had a mean Phred below 15, or lacked an exact match to the constant primer or identifier. High-quality paired reads were merged using COPE v1.2.5, and each unique nucleotide sequence was defined as a clonotype. MiTCR v1.1 was used to align the clonotypes against IMGT TRBV, TRBD and TRBJ reference segments. Analysis was restricted to V-J combinations with a frequency above 0.0001, which covered just over 98% of repertoires. The TCS score was defined as the ratio of F50 (clonal expansion) to E x V (chaos), calculated using BLOSUM62-based TCRdist between CDR3 peptides within each V-J. Welch's t-statistics and random forest reduced 500 to 650 V-J features to roughly 13, which were used in a naive Bayes classifier (R e1071). TCRdb handled the public reads itself, with Q25 trimming in fastp and clone calling in MiXCR, and kept productive beta chains. When rows share a CDR3 protein, they turn into one entry using the most common DNA and genes. TCRdb's processing, not the authors', yielded these V and J calls. The sample includes approximately 590,000 distinct CDR3 sequences, with approximately 14% observed a single time. Jointly, the top ten make up around 7.3% of the sample.

On the study overall, not on this receptor specifically: Most expanded thyroid clonotypes (frequency above 0.001) were also found in blood, which suggests that blood repertoires may mirror thyroid immune responses. Sample size was not statistically predetermined, and blinding of investigators to group allocation was not performed. In cross-validation, a model built on a 13 V-J signature told ophthalmopathy apart from stable hyperthyroidism with roughly 87% sensitivity and roughly 83% specificity, and in testing the same model reached 80%/75%. In validation, progression to ophthalmopathy was predicted by the model with nearly 71% sensitivity and 72.22% specificity, a median of around 5.9 months before onset.

This clonotype showed up many times. There is no known antigen for this receptor. No much larger clone exists at a distance of one base, and base qualities are not known. The sequence was obtained from a woman aged 25-40 years with Graves' hyperthyroidism. The material sequenced was blood.

The DNA is as follows: TGTGCCAGCAGCTCGTCCGGGACTAGCGGAAACATTCAGTACTTC. It translates as CASSSSGTSGNIQYF. The sequence links TRBV28 to TRBJ2-4, with TRBD2 matching 11 junction bases. Ends trimmed: V by 6 bases, J by 6 bases; bases unmatched to a gene: 7. Based on the germline V gene, the CDR1 and CDR2 sequences are MDHEN and SYDVKM. Inclusive of the bounding cysteine and phenylalanine, the CDR3 is 15 residues long. The DNA shown is the 45-base CDR3, in frame from base 1.